Listed below are T cell receptor beta chains from one sample, sequenced in a study of CD8+CD57+ T cells in acquired aplastic anemia. TCRdb reanalysed the reads using MiXCR and keeps one entry per CDR3 protein. The table records hundreds of thousands of distinct CDR3 sequences, less than 35% of them present only once. Material: sorted CD4+, CD8+, or CD8+CD57+ T cells (not recorded which) from PBMCs. The receptors shown here come from a human donor with aplastic anemia. CDR3s include the opening cysteine and the closing phenylalanine or tryptophan. The D gene is left open where the match is weak. For some rows the clone size is stated as once, few or many, or as a class when expanded; others skip it.

v_call,j_call,clone_size,d_call,cdr3_length,cdr3_nt,cdr3_aa
TRBV10-3,TRBJ2-1,many,.,11,TGTGCCATCAGTGAGTTGCGCGAGCAGTTCTTC,CAISELREQFF
TRBV2,TRBJ1-1,few,TRBD1,17,TGTGCCAGCAGAAACCGGGACAGGTTTAACTCGAACACTGAAGCTTTCTTT,CASRNRDRFNSNTEAFF
TRBV9,TRBJ2-1,many,.,12,TGTGCCAGCAGCGGGGATTACAATGAGCAGTTCTTC,CASSGDYNEQFF
TRBV3-1,TRBJ1-6,.,TRBD1,16,TGTGCCAGCAGCCAAAGGGCAGGGGGTGCGAATTCACCCCTCCACTTT,CASSQRAGGANSPLHF
TRBV19,TRBJ1-2,many,.,16,TGTGCCAGTAGTATATCCCCAGGGCGGGGAAACTATGGCTACACCTTC,CASSISPGRGNYGYTF
TRBV20-1,TRBJ2-7,many,TRBD1,12,TGCAGTGCACCGGGACAGTTCAACGAGCAGTACTTC,CSAPGQFNEQYF
TRBV5-4,TRBJ2-7,.,.,15,TGTGCCAGCAGCTTGGGCGGGATTAGCTCCTACGAGCAGTACTTC,CASSLGGISSYEQYF
TRBV7-7,TRBJ2-2,.,.,14,TGTGCTAGCAGCGTCACACAAAACACCGGGGAGCTGTTTTTT,CASSVTQNTGELFF
TRBV7-2,TRBJ2-7,few,.,19,.,CASSFYICSASDRAYEQYF
TRBV10-2,TRBJ2-7,.,TRBD2,13,TGCGCCAGCAGGGAAGCGGGGCCCTACGAGCAGTACTTC,CASREAGPYEQYF
TRBV20-1,TRBJ1-3,once,TRBD1,14,TGCAGTGCTAGAACCACAGGGGCTGGAAGCACCATATATTTT,CSARTTGAGSTIYF
TRBV19,TRBJ1-6,.,.,14,TGTGCCAGTAGTGCGGACAGTAATAATTCACCCCTCCACTTT,CASSADSNNSPLHF
TRBV6-1,TRBJ2-7,many,.,11,TGTGCCAGCAGTGCGGGCTACGAGCAGTACTTC,CASSAGYEQYF
TRBV5-1,TRBJ1-1,.,TRBD1,14,TGCGCCAGCAGCGCGGGACAGGGAGGCACTGAAGCTTTCTTT,CASSAGQGGTEAFF
TRBV6-1,TRBJ1-1,.,.,15,TGTGCCAGCAGCACGCAGACAGGTCGTCGGACTGAAGCTTTCTTT,CASSTQTGRRTEAFF
TRBV14,TRBJ2-7,many,.,16,TGTGCCAGCAGCCATGTGGGGACGTTCGACCCTTACGAGCAGTACTTC,CASSHVGTFDPYEQYF
TRBV9,TRBJ1-1,many,.,15,TGTGCCAGCAGCGTATCGTCGGGCTTGAACACTGAAGCTTTCTTT,CASSVSSGLNTEAFF
TRBV24-1,TRBJ2-1,.,TRBD1,18,TGTGCCACCAGTGATCCAAGCACAGGGGCTAGCTCCTACAATGAGCAGTTCTTC,CATSDPSTGASSYNEQFF
TRBV20-1,TRBJ1-2,many,TRBD1,14,TGCAGTGCTAGGAGTCCGGACAGGAGCTATGGCTACACCTTC,CSARSPDRSYGYTF